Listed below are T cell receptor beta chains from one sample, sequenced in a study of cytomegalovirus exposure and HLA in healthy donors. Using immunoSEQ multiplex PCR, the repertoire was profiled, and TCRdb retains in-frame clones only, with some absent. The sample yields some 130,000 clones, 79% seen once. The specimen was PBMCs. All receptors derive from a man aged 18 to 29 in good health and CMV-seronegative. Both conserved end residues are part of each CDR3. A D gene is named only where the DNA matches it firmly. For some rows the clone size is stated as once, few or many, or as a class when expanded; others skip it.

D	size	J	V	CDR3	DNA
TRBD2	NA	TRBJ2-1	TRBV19	CATNSGNEQFF	TGTGCCACCAATAGCGGGAATGAGCAGTTCTTC
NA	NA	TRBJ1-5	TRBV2	CASSPITDQPQHF	TGTGCCAGCAGTCCCATTACTGATCAGCCCCAGCATTTT
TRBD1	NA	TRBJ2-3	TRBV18	CASSLLTQGATDTQYF	TGTGCCAGCTCACTCCTTACACAGGGGGCGACAGATACGCAGTATTTT
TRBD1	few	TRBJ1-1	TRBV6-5	CASSVPGGAHTEAFF	TGTGCCAGCAGTGTGCCAGGGGGCGCCCACACTGAAGCTTTCTTT
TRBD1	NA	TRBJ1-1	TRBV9	CASSVGTGGTEAFF	TGTGCCAGCAGCGTGGGGACAGGGGGCACTGAAGCTTTCTTT
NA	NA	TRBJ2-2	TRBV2	CASSGERAGSLGGGELFF	TGTGCCAGCAGTGGGGAGAGGGCAGGTTCATTAGGAGGCGGGGAGCTGTTTTTT
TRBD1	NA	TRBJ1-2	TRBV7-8	CASSLSTLPGQFNGYTF	TGTGCCAGCAGCTTATCGACACTCCCGGGACAGTTTAATGGCTACACCTTC
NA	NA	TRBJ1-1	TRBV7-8	CASRVGGWTEAFF	TGTGCCAGCAGGGTCGGGGGATGGACTGAAGCTTTCTTC
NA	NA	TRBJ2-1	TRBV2	CASLTRSTNNEQFF	TGTGCCAGCCTAACTAGATCGACTAACAATGAGCAGTTCTTC
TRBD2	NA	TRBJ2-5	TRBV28	CASTSTSGSTQPQYF	TGTGCCAGCACCTCGACTAGCGGGAGCACTCAGCCCCAGTACTTC
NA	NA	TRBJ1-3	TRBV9	CASSVTGSSSGNTIYF	TGTGCCAGCAGCGTAACAGGGTCATCCTCTGGAAACACCATATATTTT
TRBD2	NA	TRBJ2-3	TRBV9	CASGGGREVWTDTQYF	TGTGCCAGCGGGGGGGGGAGGGAGGTTTGGACAGATACGCAGTATTTT
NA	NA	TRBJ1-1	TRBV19	CASSIWGVRTEAFF	TGTGCCAGTAGTATATGGGGGGTAAGGACTGAAGCTTTCTTT
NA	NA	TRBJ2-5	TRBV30	CAWRGGGHQETQYF	TGTGCCTGGAGGGGGGGTGGACACCAAGAGACCCAGTACTTC
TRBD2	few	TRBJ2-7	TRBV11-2	CASSPGTSGYEQYF	TGTGCCAGCAGCCCCGGGACTAGCGGGTACGAGCAGTACTTC
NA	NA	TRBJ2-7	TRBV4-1	CASSQPIDRPYEQYF	TGCGCCAGCAGCCAACCAATCGACAGGCCCTACGAGCAGTACTTC
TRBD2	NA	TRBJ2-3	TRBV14	CASSQGGLAGDTQYF	TGTGCCAGCAGCCAAGGGGGACTAGCGGGAGATACGCAGTATTTT
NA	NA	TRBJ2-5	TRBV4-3	CASSQDLLGSGQQETQYF	TGCGCCAGCAGCCAAGATCTGTTGGGCAGCGGGCAACAAGAGACCCAGTACTTC
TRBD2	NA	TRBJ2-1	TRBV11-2	CASSLGSGRGQFF	TGTGCCAGCAGCTTAGGTAGCGGGAGGGGTCAGTTCTTC
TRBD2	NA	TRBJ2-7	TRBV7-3	CASGLAGGTGEQYF	TGTGCCAGCGGACTAGCGGGAGGTACAGGGGAGCAGTACTTC
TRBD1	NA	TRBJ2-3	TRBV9	CASSPSGGYTDTQYF	TGTGCCAGCAGCCCCTCAGGGGGTTACACAGATACGCAGTATTTT
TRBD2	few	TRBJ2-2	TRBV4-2	CASSQREVAGGGELFF	TGTGCCAGCAGCCAACGGGAGGTTGCCGGAGGCGGGGAGCTGTTTTTT
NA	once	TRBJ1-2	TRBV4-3	CASSQDTGRSGYTF	TGCGCCAGCAGCCAAGATACAGGGAGAAGCGGCTACACCTTC
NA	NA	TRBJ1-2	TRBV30	CAWSVTVGGYTF	TGTGCCTGGAGTGTAACAGTGGGTGGCTACACCTTC
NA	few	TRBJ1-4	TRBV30	CAWSEGSLTNEKLFF	TGTGCCTGGAGCGAAGGGAGTTTAACTAATGAAAAACTGTTTTTT
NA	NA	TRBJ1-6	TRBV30	CAWRLGRGGNSPLHF	TGTGCCTGGAGATTGGGGAGAGGTGGCAATTCACCCCTCCACTTT
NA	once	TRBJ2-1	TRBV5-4	CASSLEPGDNEQFF	TGTGCCAGCAGCTTGGAGCCAGGGGACAATGAGCAGTTCTTC
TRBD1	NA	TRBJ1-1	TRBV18	CASSAGTVGAEAFF	TGTGCCAGCTCCGCCGGGACAGTAGGAGCTGAAGCTTTCTTT
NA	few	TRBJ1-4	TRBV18	CASSLKTRTASTNEKLFF	TGTGCCAGCTCACTTAAAACCAGGACAGCTTCAACTAATGAAAAACTGTTTTTT
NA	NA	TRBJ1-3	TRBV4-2	CASSQESRPRVGSGNTIYF	TGTGCCAGCAGCCAAGAGAGTAGACCCCGGGTGGGTTCTGGAAACACCATATATTTT
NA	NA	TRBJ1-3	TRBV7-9	CASSLEGHSGNTIYF	TGTGCCAGCAGCTTAGAAGGACACTCTGGAAACACCATATATTTT
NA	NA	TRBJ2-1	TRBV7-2	CASSPTGLVGEQFF	TGTGCCAGCAGCCCAACAGGATTGGTGGGTGAGCAGTTCTTC
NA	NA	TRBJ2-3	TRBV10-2	CASSSDRGTDTQYF	TGCGCCAGCAGTTCAGATCGGGGCACAGATACGCAGTATTTT
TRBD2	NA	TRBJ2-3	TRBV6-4	CASSDPTSGRLTDTQYF	TGTGCCAGCAGTGACCCGACTAGCGGGAGGCTTACAGATACGCAGTATTTT
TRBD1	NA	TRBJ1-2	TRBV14	CASSQVDRVDGYTF	TGTGCCAGCAGCCAAGTTGACAGGGTTGATGGCTACACCTTC
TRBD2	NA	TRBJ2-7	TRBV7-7	CASSRSGRGYEQYF	TGTGCTAGCAGCCGTAGCGGGAGAGGCTACGAGCAGTACTTC
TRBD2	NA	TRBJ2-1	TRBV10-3	CAISEGTSGWNEQFF	TGTGCCATCAGTGAGGGGACTAGCGGATGGAATGAGCAGTTCTTC
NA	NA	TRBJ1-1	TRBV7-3	CASSPVQGPYTEAFF	TGTGCCAGCAGCCCAGTTCAGGGTCCGTACACTGAAGCTTTCTTT
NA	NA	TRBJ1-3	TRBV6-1	CASSDVSLRGSGNTIYF	TGTGCCAGCAGTGATGTGTCTTTACGAGGCTCTGGAAACACCATATATTTT
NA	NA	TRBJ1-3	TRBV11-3	CASSSQGNTIYF	TGTGCCAGCAGCTCACAGGGAAACACCATATATTTT
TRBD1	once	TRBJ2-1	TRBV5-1	CASSLTGTGNEQFF	TGCGCCAGCAGCTTAACCGGGACAGGCAATGAGCAGTTCTTC
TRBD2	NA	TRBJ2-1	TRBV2	CASSTSGRASEQFF	TGTGCCAGCAGTACTAGCGGGAGGGCCAGTGAGCAGTTCTTC
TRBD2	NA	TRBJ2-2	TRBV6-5	CASSLRLAGLGGELFF	TGTGCCAGCAGTTTAAGACTAGCGGGACTGGGCGGGGAGCTGTTTTTT
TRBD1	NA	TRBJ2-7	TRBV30	CACNRDRDYEQYF	TGTGCCTGTAACCGGGACAGGGACTACGAGCAGTACTTC
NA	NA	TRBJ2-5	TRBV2	CASSEGQVSQETQYF	TGTGCCAGCAGTGAAGGACAGGTCAGCCAAGAGACCCAGTACTTC
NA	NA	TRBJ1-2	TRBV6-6	CASSYSWQNYGYTF	TGTGCCAGCAGTTACTCGTGGCAGAACTATGGCTACACCTTC
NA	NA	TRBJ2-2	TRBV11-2	CASSYNREAGELFF	TGTGCCAGCAGCTATAACAGGGAAGCCGGGGAGCTGTTTTTT
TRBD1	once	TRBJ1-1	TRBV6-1	CASSEGIPGQGNTEAFF	TGTGCCAGCAGTGAAGGTATTCCGGGACAGGGGAACACTGAAGCTTTCTTT